These T cell receptor beta chains were read from a single sample in a study of blood T cell repertoires in COVID-19. Data came from immunoSEQ multiplex PCR; TCRdb stores just in-frame clones and leaves some out. Altogether around 120,000 clones are present, over 85% being singletons, with the ten largest covering about 4.5%. What was sequenced was peripheral blood. The receptors shown here come from a man between 60 and 70 years old with COVID-19, enrolled during active disease. Both conserved end residues are part of each CDR3. A D gene is named only where the DNA matches it firmly. Size is stated for part of the rows, as once, few or many counts, or as a class when the clone is expanded.

-	TRBD2	TRBV5-6	TRBJ2-5	CASSLYFSGRAEETQYF	TGTGCCAGCAGCTTGTACTTTAGCGGGAGGGCTGAAGAGACCCAGTACTTC
-	-	TRBV2	TRBJ1-2	CASSEGRARNYGYTF	TGTGCCAGCAGTGAGGGGAGGGCGCGTAACTATGGCTACACCTTC
-	TRBD1	TRBV27	TRBJ2-7	CASSPRVLTGKGYEQYF	TGTGCCAGCAGTCCGCGGGTACTGACAGGGAAGGGCTACGAGCAGTACTTC
-	TRBD2	TRBV7-9	TRBJ2-3	CASSPSSGSSDTQYF	TGTGCCAGCAGCCCCTCTAGCGGGAGCTCAGATACGCAGTATTTT
-	TRBD1	TRBV29-1	TRBJ1-2	CSVGELQGVYGYTF	TGCAGCGTTGGGGAGCTTCAGGGGGTCTATGGCTACACCTTC
-	-	TRBV6-6	TRBJ1-2	CASSYSSGDGYTF	TGTGCCAGCAGTTACTCATCGGGGGATGGCTACACCTTC
-	-	TRBV9	TRBJ2-7	CASSVGAFYEQYF	TGTGCCAGCAGCGTAGGAGCATTTTACGAGCAGTACTTC
-	TRBD2	TRBV3-1/TRBV3-2	TRBJ2-3	CASSPTTSGPTDTQYF	TGTGCCAGCAGCCCCACGACTAGCGGACCCACAGATACGCAGTATTTT
-	TRBD1	TRBV7-9	TRBJ1-1	CASSTRQGGNTEAFF	TGTGCCAGCAGCACCCGACAGGGAGGGAACACTGAAGCTTTCTTT
-	TRBD1	TRBV6-5	TRBJ2-5	CASSTGTGKETQYF	TGTGCCAGCAGTACCGGGACAGGGAAAGAGACCCAGTACTTC
-	TRBD2	TRBV7-9	TRBJ2-5	CASSLADSGRGETQYF	TGTGCCAGCAGCTTAGCGGATAGCGGGAGGGGAGAGACCCAGTACTTC
-	-	TRBV29-1	TRBJ2-7	CSVGRGTYEQYF	TGCAGCGTTGGGCGGGGTACCTACGAGCAGTACTTC
-	-	TRBV5-4	TRBJ2-7	CASSLQGFSSYEQYF	TGTGCCAGCAGCTTACAGGGTTTCAGCTCCTACGAGCAGTACTTC
once	TRBD1	TRBV3-1/TRBV3-2	TRBJ1-1	CASRRVRQGNTEAFF	TGTGCCAGCAGAAGGGTCCGACAGGGGAACACTGAAGCTTTCTTT
medium-sized	TRBD2	TRBV18	TRBJ2-1	CASSPRRGTRGSEQFF	TGTGCCAGCTCACCAAGACGAGGGACTAGGGGGAGTGAGCAGTTCTTC
-	TRBD2	TRBV19	TRBJ2-7	CASSIQASGSYEQYF	TGTGCCAGTAGTATACAAGCTAGCGGGAGTTACGAGCAGTACTTC
-	-	TRBV5-8	TRBJ2-2	CASSVEEPANTGELFF	TGTGCCAGCAGCGTTGAGGAGCCCGCGAACACCGGGGAGCTGTTTTTT
-	TRBD1	TRBV24-1	TRBJ1-1	CATSETGEGTEAFF	TGTGCCACCAGTGAGACAGGGGAAGGTACTGAAGCTTTCTTT
-	TRBD1	TRBV5-5	TRBJ1-2	CASSFSAGQGYGYTF	TGTGCCAGCAGCTTCTCAGCGGGACAGGGCTATGGCTACACCTTC
-	TRBD1	TRBV27	TRBJ2-6	CASSTFGTGAGANVLTF	TGTGCCAGTTCTACCTTCGGGACAGGGGCTGGGGCCAACGTCCTGACTTTC
-	-	TRBV28	TRBJ1-2	CASSLHFPGSRGYTF	TGTGCCAGCAGTTTGCATTTTCCAGGGTCTAGGGGCTACACCTTC
-	TRBD2	TRBV18	TRBJ2-7	CASSPTAGEFSEQYF	TGTGCCAGCTCACCAACGGCGGGAGAGTTCTCCGAGCAGTACTTC
-	-	TRBV6-2/TRBV6-3	TRBJ2-7	CASSYSGTDTYEQYF	TGTGCCAGCAGTTACTCGGGTACCGACACCTACGAGCAGTACTTC
once	TRBD2	TRBV7-9	TRBJ2-7	CASSLNSREGNEQYF	TGTGCCAGCAGCTTAAACTCGCGGGAGGGAAACGAGCAGTACTTC
-	-	TRBV6-1	TRBJ1-5	CASSEGNSLISNQPQHF	TGTGCCAGCAGTGAAGGTAACAGTCTCATTAGCAATCAGCCCCAGCATTTT
-	TRBD1	TRBV30	TRBJ1-5	CAWKTGFNQPQHF	TGTGCCTGGAAGACAGGGTTCAATCAGCCCCAGCATTTT
-	-	TRBV27	TRBJ1-2	CASMGFRGDGYTF	TGTGCCAGCATGGGGTTTCGGGGGGATGGCTACACCTTC
-	TRBD1	TRBV3-1/TRBV3-2	TRBJ1-6	CASSHQGARDSPLHF	TGTGCCAGCAGCCACCAGGGGGCCCGAGATTCACCCCTCCACTTT